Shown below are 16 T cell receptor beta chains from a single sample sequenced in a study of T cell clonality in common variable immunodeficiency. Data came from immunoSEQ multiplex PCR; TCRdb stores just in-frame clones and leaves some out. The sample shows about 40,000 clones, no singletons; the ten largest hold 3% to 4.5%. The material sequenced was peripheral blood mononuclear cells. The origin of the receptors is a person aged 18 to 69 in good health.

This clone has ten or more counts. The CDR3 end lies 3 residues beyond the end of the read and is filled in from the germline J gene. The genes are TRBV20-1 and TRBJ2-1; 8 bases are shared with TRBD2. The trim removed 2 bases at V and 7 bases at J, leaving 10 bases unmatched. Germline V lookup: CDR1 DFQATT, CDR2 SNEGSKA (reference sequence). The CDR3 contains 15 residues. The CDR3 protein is CSARIQRGSDNEQFF. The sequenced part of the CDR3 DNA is TGCAGTGCTAGAATCCAGCGGGGGTCCGATAATGAG.

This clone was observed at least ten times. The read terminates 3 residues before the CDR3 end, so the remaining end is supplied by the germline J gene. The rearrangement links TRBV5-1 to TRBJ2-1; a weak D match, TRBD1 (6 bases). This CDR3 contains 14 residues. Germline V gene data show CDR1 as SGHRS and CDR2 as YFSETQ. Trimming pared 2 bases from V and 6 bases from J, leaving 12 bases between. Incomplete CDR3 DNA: TGCGCCAGCAGCTTCCTCACAGGGAGCAATGAG. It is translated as CASSFLTGSNE. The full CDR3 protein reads CASSFLTGSNEQFF.

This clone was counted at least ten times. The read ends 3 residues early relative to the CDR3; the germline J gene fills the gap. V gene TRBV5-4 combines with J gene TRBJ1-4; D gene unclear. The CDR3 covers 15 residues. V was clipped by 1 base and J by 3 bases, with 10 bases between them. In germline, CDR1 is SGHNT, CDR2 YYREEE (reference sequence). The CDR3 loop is CASSLKGHANEKLFF. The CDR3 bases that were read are TGTGCCAGCAGCTTGAAAGGTCATGCTAATGAAAAA.

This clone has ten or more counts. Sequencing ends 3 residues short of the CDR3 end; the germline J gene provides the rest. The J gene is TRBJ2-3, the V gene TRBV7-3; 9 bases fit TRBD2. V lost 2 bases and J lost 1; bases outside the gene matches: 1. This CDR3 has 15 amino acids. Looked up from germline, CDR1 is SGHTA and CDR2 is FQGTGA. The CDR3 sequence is CASSLVAGGTDTQYF. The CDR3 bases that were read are TGTGCCAGCAGCTTAGTAGCGGGGGGCACAGATACG.

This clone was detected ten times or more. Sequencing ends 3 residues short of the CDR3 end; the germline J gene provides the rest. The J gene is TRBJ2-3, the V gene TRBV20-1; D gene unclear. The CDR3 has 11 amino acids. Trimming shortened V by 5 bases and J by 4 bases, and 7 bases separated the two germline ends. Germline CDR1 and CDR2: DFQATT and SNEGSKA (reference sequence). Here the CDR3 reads CSAANPDTQYF. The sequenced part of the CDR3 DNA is TGCAGTGCTGCGAATCCAGATACG.

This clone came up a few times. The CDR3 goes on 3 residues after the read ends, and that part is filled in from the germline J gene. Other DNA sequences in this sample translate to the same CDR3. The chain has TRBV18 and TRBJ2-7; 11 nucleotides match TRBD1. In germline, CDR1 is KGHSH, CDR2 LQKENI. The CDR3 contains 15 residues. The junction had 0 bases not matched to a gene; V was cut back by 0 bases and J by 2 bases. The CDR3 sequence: CASSPPGQGAYEQYF. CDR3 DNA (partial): TGTGCCAGCTCACCACCGGGACAGGGGGCCTACGAG. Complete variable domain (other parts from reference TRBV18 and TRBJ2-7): NAGVMQNPRHLVRRRGQEARLRCSPMKGHSHVYWYRQLPEEGLKFMVYLQKENIIDESGMPKERFSAEFPKEGPSILRIQQVVRGDSAAYFCASSPPGQGAYEQYFGPGTRLTVT.

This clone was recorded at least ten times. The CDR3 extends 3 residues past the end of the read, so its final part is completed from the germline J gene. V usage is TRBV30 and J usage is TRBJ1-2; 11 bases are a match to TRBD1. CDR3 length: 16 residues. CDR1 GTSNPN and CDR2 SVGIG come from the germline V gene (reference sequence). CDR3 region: CAWTPGTGGYFLGYTF. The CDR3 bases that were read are TGTGCCTGGACCCCCGGGACAGGGGGTTATTTTTTGGGC.

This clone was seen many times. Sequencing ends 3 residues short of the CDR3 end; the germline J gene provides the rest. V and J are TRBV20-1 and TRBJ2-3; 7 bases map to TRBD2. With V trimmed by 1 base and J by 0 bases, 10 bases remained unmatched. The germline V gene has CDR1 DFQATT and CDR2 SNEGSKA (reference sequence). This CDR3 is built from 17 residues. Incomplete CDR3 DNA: TGCAGTGCTAGAGGGCTAGCGGTCCTAACTAGCACAGATACG. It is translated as CSARGLAVLTSTDT. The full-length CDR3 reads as CSARGLAVLTSTDTQYF.

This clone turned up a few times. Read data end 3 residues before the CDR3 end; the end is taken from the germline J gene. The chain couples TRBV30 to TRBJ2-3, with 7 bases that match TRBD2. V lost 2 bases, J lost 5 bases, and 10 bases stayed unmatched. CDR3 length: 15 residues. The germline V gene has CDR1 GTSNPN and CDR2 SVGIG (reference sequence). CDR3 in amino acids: CAWSQPGLRGDTQYF. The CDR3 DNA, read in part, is TGTGCCTGGAGTCAGCCGGGACTACGAGGAGATACG.

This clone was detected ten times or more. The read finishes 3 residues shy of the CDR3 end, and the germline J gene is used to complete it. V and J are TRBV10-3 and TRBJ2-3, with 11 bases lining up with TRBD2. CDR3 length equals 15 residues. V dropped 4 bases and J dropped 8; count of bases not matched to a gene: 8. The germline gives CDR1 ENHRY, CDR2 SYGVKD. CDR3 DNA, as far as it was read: TGTGCCATCAGTGCGGGACTAGCGGACTTTGGTACG. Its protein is CAISAGLADFGT. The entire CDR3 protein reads CAISAGLADFGTQYF.

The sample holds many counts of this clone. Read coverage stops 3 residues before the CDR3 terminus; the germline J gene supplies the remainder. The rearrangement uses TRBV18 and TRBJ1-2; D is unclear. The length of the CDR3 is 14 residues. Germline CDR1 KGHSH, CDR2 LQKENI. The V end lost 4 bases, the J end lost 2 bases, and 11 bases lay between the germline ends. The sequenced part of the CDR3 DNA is TGTGCCAGCTCACAAAGAACAGAGAACTATGGC. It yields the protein CASSQRTENYG. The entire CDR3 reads CASSQRTENYGYTF. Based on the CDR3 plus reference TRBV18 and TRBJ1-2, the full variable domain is NAGVMQNPRHLVRRRGQEARLRCSPMKGHSHVYWYRQLPEEGLKFMVYLQKENIIDESGMPKERFSAEFPKEGPSILRIQQVVRGDSAAYFCASSQRTENYGYTFGSGTRLTVV.

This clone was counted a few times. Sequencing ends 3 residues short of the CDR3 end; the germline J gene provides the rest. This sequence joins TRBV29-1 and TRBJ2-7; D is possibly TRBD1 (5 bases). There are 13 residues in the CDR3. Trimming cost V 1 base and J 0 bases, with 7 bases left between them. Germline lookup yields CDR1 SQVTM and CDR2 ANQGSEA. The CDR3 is CSVEVGRSYEQYF. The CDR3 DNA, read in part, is TGCAGCGTTGAAGTGGGGCGCTCCTACGAG.

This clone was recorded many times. This CDR3 reads CASSPGTGYNTEAFF. The sequenced part of the CDR3 DNA is TGCGCCAGCAGCCCCGGGACAGGGTACAACACTGAA. V is TRBV5-1 and J is TRBJ1-1; TRBD1 agrees at 9 bases. The read is 3 residues too short to cover the CDR3 end, so that end is filled in from the germline J gene. Per germline, CDR1 SGHRS and CDR2 YFSETQ. Trimming took 4 bases from V and 2 from J; bases not matched to a gene: 6. There are 15 residues in the CDR3.

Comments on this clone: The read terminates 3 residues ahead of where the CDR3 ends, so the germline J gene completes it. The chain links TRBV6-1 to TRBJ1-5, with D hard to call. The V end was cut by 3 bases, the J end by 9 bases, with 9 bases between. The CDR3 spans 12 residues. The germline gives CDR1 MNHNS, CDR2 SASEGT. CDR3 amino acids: CASSDHIGPQHF. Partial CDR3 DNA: TGTGCCAGCAGTGACCATATCGGGCCC.

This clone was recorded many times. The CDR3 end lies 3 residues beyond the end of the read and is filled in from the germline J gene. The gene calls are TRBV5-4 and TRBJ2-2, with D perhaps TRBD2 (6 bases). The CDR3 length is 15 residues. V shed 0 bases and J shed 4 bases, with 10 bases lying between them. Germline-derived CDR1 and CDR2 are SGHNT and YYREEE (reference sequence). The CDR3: CASSLGDSLTGELFF. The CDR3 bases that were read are TGTGCCAGCAGCTTGGGGGACTCCCTCACCGGGGAG.

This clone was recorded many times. Incomplete CDR3 DNA: TGCAGTGCTCCGCAGGACAGGGACTATGGC. Amino acid sequence: CSAPQDRDYG. The whole CDR3 region reads CSAPQDRDYGYTF. The chain has TRBV20-1 and TRBJ1-2; 8 bases are a match to TRBD1. Read coverage stops 3 residues before the CDR3 terminus; the germline J gene supplies the remainder. This CDR3 is 13 amino acids long. Germline CDR1 is DFQATT and CDR2 is SNEGSKA (reference sequence). Unmatched junction bases numbered 5, after V lost 5 bases and J lost 3 bases.